One and the same sample provided the 14 T cell receptor beta chains below, sequenced in a study of T cell repertoires in cytomegalovirus infection. TCRdb analysed the reads with MiXCR anew, one entry per CDR3 protein. Among 450,000 to 650,000 distinct CDR3 sequences, 40% were seen once, and the ten largest hold 48%. For these TCRs, the target antigens are not known. The specimen comprised cultured PBMCs, sampled from culture after CMV antigen stimulation. These receptors all come from a human donor in good health (CMV status not recorded). Some clones in this sample may be carry-over from other donors' samples.

Only a few counts were recorded for this clonotype. The V and J genes are TRBV7-6 and TRBJ2-1, with D tentatively TRBD1 (5 bases). This CDR3 is 14 amino acids long. The germline gives CDR1 SGHVS, CDR2 FNYEAQ. The V end lost 1 base, the J end lost 7 bases, and 11 bases lay between the germline ends. The CDR3, as DNA: TGTGCCAGCAGCTTAGTCCGTGGGGCGAATGAGCAGTTCTTC. Its translation: CASSLVRGANEQFF.

This clonotype was recorded only once. The chain couples TRBV15 to TRBJ2-4; TRBD2 matches 12 bases. This CDR3 has 17 amino acids. Germline CDR1 reads LNHNV; CDR2 reads YYDKDF (reference sequence). V was clipped by 3 bases and J by 8 bases; unmatched bases: 11. CDR3 region: CATSRVPSGGAPDIQYF. Here the CDR3 DNA reads TGTGCCACCAGCAGGGTACCTAGCGGGGGGGCCCCGGACATTCAGTACTTC.

CDR3 protein: CASKAWTGWEGEQYF. The CDR3 DNA reads TGTGCCAGCAAGGCATGGACAGGGTGGGAAGGTGAGCAGTACTTC. This sequence joins TRBV27 and TRBJ2-7; 8 bases align to TRBD1. CDR1 and CDR2 (germline): MNHEY, SMNVEV (reference sequence). The CDR3 is 15 residues long. Trimming at V came to 7 bases and at J to 7 bases, leaving 15 bases not matched to a gene.

This chain joins TRBV7-6 and TRBJ2-7; a possible D gene is TRBD1 (5 bases). Germline V gene lookup returns CDR1 SGHVS and CDR2 FNYEAQ. The CDR3 has 14 amino acids. Trimming pared 5 bases from V and 2 bases from J, leaving 13 bases between. This CDR3 reads CASSLYQGTYEQYF. CDR3 coding DNA: TGTGCCAGCAGCCTCTACCAGGGAACCTACGAGCAGTACTTC.

This clonotype was counted a few times. The chain recombines TRBV7-2 with TRBJ1-3; the D is unclear. Germline loops: CDR1 SGHTA, CDR2 FQGNSA. The V and J ends lost 6 bases and 7 bases respectively, with 22 bases between them. The CDR3 runs 16 residues. The CDR3 bases are TGTGCCAGCAGTCCCCCCGCCCGGGAGGTTGGGAACACCATATATTTT. Its protein product is CASSPPAREVGNTIYF.

This clonotype was recorded a few times. The chain joins TRBV28 to TRBJ2-5; TRBD2 aligns across 9 bases. The CDR3 consists of 16 residues. From germline, CDR1 is MDHEN and CDR2 SYDVKM. V shed 6 bases and J 2 bases; nucleotides not matched to a gene: 10. This CDR3 is CASSWLAGEAQETQYF. The CDR3, as DNA: TGTGCCAGCAGCTGGTTAGCGGGGGAGGCACAAGAGACCCAGTACTTC.

The chain joins TRBV7-8 to TRBJ2-2; D not resolved. Germline V gives CDR1 SGHVS, CDR2 FQNEAQ. Trimming removed 3 bases at V and 2 bases at J, with 13 bases between. This CDR3 has 16 residues. Here the CDR3 reads CASSFRADFNTGELFF. The DNA of the CDR3 is TGTGCCAGCAGCTTTCGGGCAGACTTCAACACCGGGGAGCTGTTTTTT.

In this sample, this clonotype turned up a few times. The chain couples TRBV12-3 or TRBV12-4 to TRBJ1-4, with D hard to call. The ends were cut back, 6 bases at V and 3 bases at J, with 11 bases in the middle. The CDR3 loop spans 14 amino acids. CDR3 in DNA: TGTGCCAGCAGCCTCCGGCGTGCTAATGAAAAACTGTTTTTT. Its translation: CASSLRRANEKLFF.

At least ten counts were recorded for this clonotype. The chain employs TRBV7-2 and TRBJ2-7, with D perhaps matching TRBD2 (6 bases). Germline V gene lookup returns CDR1 SGHTA and CDR2 FQGNSA. This CDR3 has 13 amino acids. The V end lost 4 bases, the J end lost 1 base, and 8 bases lay between the germline ends. The CDR3: CASSWDFSYEQYF. The CDR3 region has the DNA TGTGCCAGCAGCTGGGACTTTTCCTACGAGCAGTACTTC.

Here the CDR3 DNA reads TGCGCCAGCAGCTTGGTTGCGGGAGCTCTAGAGCAGTACTTC. It yields the protein CASSLVAGALEQYF. The gene calls are TRBV5-1 and TRBJ2-7; 7 bases match TRBD2. The CDR3 is 14 residues long. From germline, CDR1 is SGHRS and CDR2 YFSETQ. The V and J ends lost 0 bases and 7 bases, in that order; junction bases with no gene match: 7.

There are a few counts of this clonotype. The V gene is TRBV19, the J gene TRBJ2-3, with 8 positions matching TRBD1. Germline loops: CDR1 LNHDA, CDR2 SQIVND (reference sequence). V lost 5 bases and J lost 0; bases outside the gene matches: 7. The CDR3 covers 16 residues. The CDR3 loop reads CASSSDRARSTDTQYF. For the CDR3, the DNA is TGTGCCAGTAGTTCGGACAGGGCCCGAAGCACAGATACGCAGTATTTT. Drawing the rest from reference TRBV19 and TRBJ2-3, the complete variable domain is DGGITQSPKYLFRKEGQNVTLSCEQNLNHDAMYWYRQDPGQGLRLIYYSQIVNDFQKGDIAEGYSVSREKKESFPLTVTSAQKNPTAFYLCASSSDRARSTDTQYFGPGTRLTVL.

The CDR3 DNA follows: TGTGCCAGCAGCTTAAGGGACAGAAGGAACACTGAAGCTTTCTTT. Protein sequence: CASSLRDRRNTEAFF. The chain carries TRBV7-8 and TRBJ1-1; 7 nucleotides match TRBD1. This CDR3 spans 15 amino acids. The V gene end was trimmed by 2 bases and the J gene end by 1 base; junction bases not matched to a gene: 4. Germline V gene data show CDR1 as SGHVS and CDR2 as FQNEAQ.

This clonotype was counted only a few times. The chain has TRBV10-3 and TRBJ2-6, with 7 bases identical to TRBD2. The germline V gene has CDR1 ENHRY and CDR2 SYGVKD. The V gene end was trimmed by 4 bases and the J gene end by 4 bases; junction bases not matched to a gene: 10. The CDR3 spans 17 residues. CDR3 loop: CAISGDPGTTGANVLTF. The DNA of the CDR3 is TGTGCCATCAGTGGTGATCCAGGGACTACCGGGGCCAACGTCCTGACTTTC.

This clonotype has only a few counts. The genes are TRBV7-6 and TRBJ1-6; D remains ambiguous. The CDR3 totals 13 residues. Per germline, CDR1 SGHVS and CDR2 FNYEAQ. The V and J ends lost 2 bases and 8 bases respectively, with 7 bases between them. The CDR3 spells CASSLHADSPLHF. The CDR3 DNA reads as TGTGCCAGCAGCTTACACGCGGATTCACCCCTCCACTTT.